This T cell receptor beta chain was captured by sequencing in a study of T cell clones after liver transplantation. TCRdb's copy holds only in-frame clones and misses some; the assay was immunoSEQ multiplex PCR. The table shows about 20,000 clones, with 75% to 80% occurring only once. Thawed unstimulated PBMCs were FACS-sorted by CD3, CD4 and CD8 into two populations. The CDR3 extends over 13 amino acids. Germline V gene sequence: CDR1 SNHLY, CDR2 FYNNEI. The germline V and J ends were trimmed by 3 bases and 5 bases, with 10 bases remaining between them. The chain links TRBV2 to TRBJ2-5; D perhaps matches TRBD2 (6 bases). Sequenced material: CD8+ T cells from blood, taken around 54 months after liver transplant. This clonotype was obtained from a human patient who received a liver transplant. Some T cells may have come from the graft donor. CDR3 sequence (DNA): TGTGCCAGCAGTGAGTGGGGGAGGGAGACCCAGTACTTC. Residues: CASSEWGRETQYF.